This TCR beta chain emerged from a study of blood T cells in healthy people across ages. Findings and limits, study-wide: Investigators viewed diversity estimates from one million T cells as underestimates, the study reported.

This clonotype has a count of ten or more. The antigen remains unidentified. Alongside a J-beta primer mix, a sample-barcoded 5' primer served in a second PCR lasting about 7 to 12 cycles. TCRdb fed the 5' RACE reads into MiXCR, producing one record per CDR3 protein. Among some 1,800,000 distinct CDR3 sequences, about two fifths were seen once, and the ten largest hold 23%. Every donor contributed about 10 milliliters of peripheral blood by blood draw. Whenever a sample was processed, at least 7 million PBMCs were isolated. Extraction yielded at least 5 micrograms of total RNA per sample. The sequence derives from a human donor in good health. Sequencing was done on a sample of blood.

CDR3 amino acids: CASSLEGVDYGYTF. The CDR3 DNA reads as TGTGCCAGCAGCTTAGAGGGGGTAGACTATGGCTACACCTTC. The gene calls are TRBV7-3 and TRBJ1-2, with a tentative D call TRBD1 (6 bases). CDR1 and CDR2 (germline): SGHTA, FQGTGA. This CDR3 spans 14 amino acids. V lost 2 bases to trimming and J lost 3 bases, with 10 bases between them.